Below are 20 T cell receptor beta chains sequenced from a single sample in a study of brain T cells in children with intractable seizures. TCRdb's copy holds only in-frame clones and misses some; the assay was immunoSEQ multiplex PCR. Of roughly 120,000 clones listed, around 94% are singletons. The sample in question was peripheral blood, obtained at surgery. These receptors were obtained from a boy younger than two with hemimegalencephaly and intractable seizures.

V and J are TRBV29-1 and TRBJ2-1, with 9 bases identical to TRBD2. CDR1 is SQVTM, CDR2 ANQGSEA, per germline. This CDR3 has 15 amino acids. V lost 4 bases and J lost 7; bases outside the gene matches: 11. The CDR3 spells CSVVYASGKWNEQFF. The CDR3 DNA is TGCAGCGTTGTATATGCTAGCGGGAAGTGGAATGAGCAGTTCTTC.

The chain is built from TRBV7-9 and TRBJ2-1; D unresolved. The CDR3 has 12 amino acids. Germline lookup yields CDR1 SEHNR and CDR2 FQNEAQ (reference sequence). Between the trimmed V and J ends, which lost 1 base and 9 bases, there was a span of 7 bases. The CDR3, as DNA: TGTGCCAGCAGCTTAGGGGCTGGTGAGCAGTTCTTC. Amino acids: CASSLGAGEQFF.

V is TRBV3-1 (or the pseudogene TRBV3-2) and J is TRBJ2-7; a possible D gene is TRBD2 (6 bases). The CDR3 is 11 amino acids. The V gene's germline CDR1 is LGHDT and CDR2 YNNKEL (reference sequence). V was shortened by 1 base and J by 12 bases, with 10 bases between the two germline ends. CDR3 DNA: TGTGCCAGCAGCCAAGTTGGAGGGCTGTACTTC. Its protein product is CASSQVGGLYF.

This chain links TRBV12-3 or TRBV12-4 with TRBJ2-7; the D is unclear. Trimming removed 2 bases at V and 3 bases at J, with 8 bases between. The CDR3 contains 13 residues. CDR3 coding DNA: TGTGCCAGCAGTTTACTAGGATTCTACGAGCAGTACTTC. Encoded protein: CASSLLGFYEQYF.

The rearrangement uses TRBV5-1 and TRBJ1-2; D uncertain. Per the germline V gene, CDR1 is SGHRS and CDR2 is YFSETQ. With 3 bases removed from V and 6 bases from J, the gap between germline ends came to 12 bases. This CDR3 contains 13 residues. This chain's CDR3 is CASSSPVGNGYTF. The CDR3 DNA sequence: TGCGCCAGCAGCTCCCCGGTCGGCAATGGCTACACCTTC.

This clone was observed a few times. The chain combines TRBV28 with TRBJ2-4; D is ambiguous. The CDR3 runs to 11 residues. Germline lookup yields CDR1 MDHEN and CDR2 SYDVKM. CDR3 residues: CEALAKNIQYF. The CDR3 region has the DNA TGTGAAGCCCTAGCCAAAAACATTCAGTACTTC. Combining the CDR3 with reference TRBV28 and TRBJ2-4 gives the whole variable domain DVKVTQSSRYLVKRTGEKVFLECVQDMDHENMFWYRQDPGLGLRLIYFSYDVKMKEKGDIPEGYSVSREKKERFSLILESASTNQTSMYLCEALAKNIQYFGAGTRLSVL.

This chain connects TRBV5-1 to TRBJ1-1; D is unresolved. This CDR3 comprises 13 residues. Deletions cut 4 bases from V and 4 bases from J, with 11 bases between. From germline, CDR1 is SGHRS and CDR2 YFSETQ. As DNA, the CDR3 is TGCGCCAGCAGCAAGGGAGGATCCACTGAAGCTTTCTTT. It specifies CASSKGGSTEAFF.

This clone showed up just a few times. The chain is built from TRBV27 and TRBJ2-1; D is unclear. The germline V and J ends were trimmed by 0 bases and 9 bases, with 6 bases remaining between them. CDR1 and CDR2 from the germline V gene are MNHEY and SMNVEV (reference sequence). This CDR3 region has 12 residues. CDR3 region: CASSLSSGEQFF. The CDR3 coding sequence is TGTGCCAGCAGTTTATCGTCAGGTGAGCAGTTCTTC.

The rearrangement links TRBV20-1 to TRBJ1-2; the D gene is possibly TRBD1 (6 bases). In germline, CDR1 is DFQATT, CDR2 SNEGSKA (reference sequence). This CDR3 has 11 amino acids. V dropped 2 bases and J dropped 7 bases, with 8 bases sitting between them. CDR3 DNA sequence: TGCAGTGCTAGACCGACAGGTGGCTACACCTTC. Translation: CSARPTGGYTF.

The CDR3: CASSLRAVQETQYF. In nucleotides, the CDR3 is TGTGCCAGCAGCTTAAGGGCGGTACAAGAGACCCAGTACTTC. This chain connects TRBV7-6 to TRBJ2-5; unclear D gene. The V end lost 2 bases, the J end lost 2 bases, and 9 bases lay between the germline ends. Germline CDR1 SGHVS, CDR2 FNYEAQ. The CDR3 has 14 residues. Based on the CDR3 plus reference TRBV7-6 and TRBJ2-5, the full variable domain is GAGVSQSPRYKVTKRGQDVALRCDPISGHVSLYWYRQALGQGPEFLTYFNYEAQQDKSGLPNDRFSAERPEGSISTLTIQRTEQRDSAMYRCASSLRAVQETQYFGPGTRLLVL.

J is TRBJ2-5 and V is TRBV3-1 (or the pseudogene TRBV3-2); 11 bases match TRBD2. Germline V gene lookup returns CDR1 LGHDT and CDR2 YNNKEL (reference sequence). This CDR3 contains 18 residues. V was clipped by 5 bases and J by 4 bases; unmatched bases: 15. The CDR3 DNA is TGTGCCAGCAGCGGCCAACTAGCGGGAGTTTCGGGCAGAGAGACCCAGTACTTC. This gives the protein CASSGQLAGVSGRETQYF.

V and J are TRBV30 and TRBJ1-2, with D possibly matching TRBD1 (5 bases). From germline, CDR1 is GTSNPN and CDR2 SVGIG (reference sequence). The CDR3 has 12 amino acids. Trimming took 5 bases from V and 3 from J, leaving 10 bases between them. CDR3 sequence reads: CAWQPGHYGYTF. In nucleotides, the CDR3 is TGTGCCTGGCAACCGGGACACTATGGCTACACCTTC.

The DNA for the CDR3 is TGTGCCAGCAGTTTGACGGCAGGCTCCATCTATGGCTACACCTTC. Translated, it gives CASSLTAGSIYGYTF. The chain recombines TRBV28 with TRBJ1-2, with no clear D. CDR1 is MDHEN, CDR2 SYDVKM, per germline. Trimming took off 3 bases at V and 4 bases at J, with 15 bases between the two ends. The CDR3 loop spans 15 amino acids.

J is TRBJ2-3 and V is TRBV5-5; 7 bases fit TRBD1. The germline gives CDR1 SGHKS, CDR2 YYEKEE (reference sequence). The CDR3 totals 18 residues. The V segment lost 0 bases and the J segment 2 bases; nucleotides outside the gene matches: 12. CDR3 protein: CASSLGTGFSIITDTQYF. The CDR3 coding sequence is TGTGCCAGCAGCTTGGGGACAGGATTTTCGATAATCACAGATACGCAGTATTTT.

The rearrangement joins TRBV20-1 to TRBJ1-2, with D possibly matching TRBD1 (6 bases). Germline CDR1 DFQATT, CDR2 SNEGSKA (reference sequence). This CDR3 spans 15 amino acids. The germline V and J ends were trimmed by 3 bases and 0 bases, with 14 bases remaining between them. The CDR3 DNA sequence: TGCAGTGCTAGTGGGACACCCCCTTCTAACTATGGCTACACCTTC. This encodes CSASGTPPSNYGYTF.

The V and J genes are TRBV5-5 and TRBJ2-3; 7 nucleotides match TRBD1. V dropped 1 base and J dropped 3; count of bases not matched to a gene: 5. The germline CDR1 and CDR2 sequences are SGHKS and YYEKEE (reference sequence). The CDR3 is 15 residues long. CDR3 residues: CASSLKQGWTDTQYF. The CDR3 bases are TGTGCCAGCAGCTTGAAACAGGGGTGGACAGATACGCAGTATTTT.

This chain's CDR3 is CASSLDRAGELFF. The CDR3, as DNA: TGTGCCAGCAGCCTAGACAGGGCCGGGGAGCTGTTTTTT. The chain links TRBV7-3 to TRBJ2-2; TRBD1 matches 7 bases. With 5 bases clipped from V and 6 bases from J, the junction kept 3 bases outside the gene matches. CDR1 SGHTA and CDR2 FQGTGA come from the germline V gene. The CDR3 contains 13 residues.

The V gene is TRBV19, the J gene TRBJ2-7; D may be TRBD1 or TRBD2 (6 bases each). Germline CDR1 reads LNHDA; CDR2 reads SQIVND (reference sequence). The CDR3 has 17 residues. V lost 2 bases and J 2 bases, leaving 19 bases between the germline ends. CDR3 amino acids: CASSISGRGRPPYEQYF. DNA of the CDR3: TGTGCCAGTAGTATAAGTGGCCGGGGGCGACCTCCCTACGAGCAGTACTTC.

The rearrangement joins TRBV9 to TRBJ2-3; D possibly corresponds to TRBD2 (6 bases). Trimming left V 5 bases short and J 0 bases short, with 7 bases between. CDR3 size: 13 residues. Per germline, CDR1 SGDLS and CDR2 YYNGEE. This chain's CDR3 is CASRGTSTDTQYF. Written as DNA, the CDR3 is TGTGCCAGCAGGGGGACTAGCACAGATACGCAGTATTTT. The full variable domain, with the rest looked up from reference TRBV9 and TRBJ2-3, is DSGVTQTPKHLITATGQRVTLRCSPRSGDLSVYWYQQSLDQGLQFLIQYYNGEERAKGNILERFSAQQFPDLHSELNLSSLELGDSALYFCASRGTSTDTQYFGPGTRLTVL.

This sequence joins TRBV5-5 and TRBJ2-3; D is ambiguous. V lost 0 bases to trimming and J lost 0 bases, with 8 bases between them. This CDR3 region has 15 residues. The germline V gene has CDR1 SGHKS and CDR2 YYEKEE (reference sequence). The CDR3 region is CASSLGVGSTDTQYF. The CDR3, as DNA: TGTGCCAGCAGCTTGGGGGTGGGTAGCACAGATACGCAGTATTTT. Full variable domain (rest looked up from reference TRBV5-5 and TRBJ2-3): DAGVTQSPTHLIKTRGQQVTLRCSPISGHKSVSWYQQVLGQGPQFIFQYYEKEERGRGNFPDRFSARQFPNYSSELNVNALLLGDSALYLCASSLGVGSTDTQYFGPGTRLTVL.